These 27 T cell receptor beta chains originate from one sample sequenced in a study of shared clonotypes between healthy human individuals. Here immunoSEQ multiplex PCR was the method, and the copy in TCRdb shows in-frame clones only, minus some. The table lists about 2.2 million clones, about 94% of them singletons, with under 2% in the top ten. As defined, naive CD8 cells were CD45RO-negative and positively selected for CCR7, with terminally differentiated effector memory CD45RA+ cells excluded. The sample taken for sequencing was naive CD8+ T cells from PBMCs. These receptors came from a man aged 18 to 29 in good health. Some clones in this sample may be carry-over from other donors' samples.

The chain employs TRBV19 and TRBJ2-2; no reliable D call. The germline CDR1 and CDR2 sequences are LNHDA and SQIVND (reference sequence). Trimming left V 7 bases short and J 4 bases short, with 13 bases between. CDR3 size: 14 residues. The CDR3: CASTLLLGTGELFF. CDR3 nucleotide sequence: TGTGCCAGTACCCTACTCCTGGGCACCGGGGAGCTGTTTTTT.

This clone was recorded once. The rearrangement uses TRBV11-3 and TRBJ2-7, with D unresolved. Trimming left V 2 bases short and J 5 bases short, with 10 bases between. This CDR3 comprises 13 residues. CDR1 SGHNT and CDR2 YENEEA come from the germline V gene. CDR3 coding DNA: TGTGCCAGCAGCTTACCGGGTTCCCACGAGCAGTACTTC. Translating it yields CASSLPGSHEQYF.

The rearrangement links TRBV7-8 to TRBJ2-5; the match to TRBD2 covers 10 bases. CDR3 length: 15 residues. Per germline, CDR1 SGHVS and CDR2 FQNEAQ. V shed 3 bases and J 4 bases; nucleotides not matched to a gene: 5. The CDR3 coding sequence is TGTGCCAGCAGCTTCAAGCGGGAGGGAAGAGAGACCCAGTACTTC. Translated, it gives CASSFKREGRETQYF.

The chain carries TRBV27 and TRBJ2-7; D possibly uses TRBD1 or TRBD2 (5 bases each). The V end lost 3 bases, the J end lost 4 bases, and 13 bases lay between the germline ends. The CDR3 runs to 14 residues. Looked up from germline, CDR1 is MNHEY and CDR2 is SMNVEV (reference sequence). CDR3 region: CASSFAGAFYEQYF. DNA of the CDR3: TGTGCCAGCAGTTTCGCCGGGGCCTTTTACGAGCAGTACTTC.

V usage is TRBV27 and J usage is TRBJ2-7; either TRBD1 or TRBD2 may supply D (5 bases each). This CDR3 spans 15 amino acids. Germline-derived CDR1 and CDR2 are MNHEY and SMNVEV (reference sequence). Trimming pared 2 bases from V and 7 bases from J, leaving 18 bases between. CDR3 coding DNA: TGTGCCAGCAGTTTACCCCCCTTTCAGGGACGGGAGCAGTACTTC. Encoded protein: CASSLPPFQGREQYF.

With regard to this clone: Other nucleotide sequences in the sample specify the same CDR3. The chain couples TRBV5-6 to TRBJ2-3; D is ambiguous. The germline CDR1 and CDR2 sequences are SGHDT and YYEEEE. The CDR3 length is 12 residues. Trimming removed 0 bases at V and 4 bases at J, with 3 bases between. CDR3 residues: CASSLGSDTQYF. The CDR3 DNA reads as TGTGCCAGCAGCTTGGGGTCAGATACGCAGTATTTT.

In regard to this clone: The same CDR3 arises from other DNA sequences in this sample as well. The chain uses TRBV27 and TRBJ2-7; D unresolved. The germline V gene encodes CDR1 MNHEY and CDR2 SMNVEV (reference sequence). Trimming removed 3 bases at V and 2 bases at J, with 8 bases between. The CDR3 length is 13 residues. CDR3 in amino acids: CASSFPGAYEQYF. For the CDR3, the DNA is TGTGCCAGCAGTTTCCCCGGAGCCTACGAGCAGTACTTC.

In the case of this clone: The same CDR3 arises from other DNA sequences in this sample as well. The V call is TRBV6-5, the J call TRBJ2-7; 8 bases align to TRBD2. This CDR3 is 14 amino acids long. Germline lookup yields CDR1 MNHEY and CDR2 SVGAGI. The J segment lost 2 bases and the V segment lost 0 bases, leaving 0 bases of the junction unmatched. CDR3 loop: CASSYSGLAYEQYF. The CDR3 bases are TGTGCCAGCAGTTACTCGGGACTAGCCTACGAGCAGTACTTC.

A single count supports this clone. The J gene is TRBJ2-1, the V gene TRBV11-1; possible D gene TRBD1, 6 bases. The germline V gene encodes CDR1 SGHAT and CDR2 FQDESV (reference sequence). Trimming left V 3 bases short and J 4 bases short, with 13 bases between. The CDR3 has 15 residues. CDR3 sequence reads: CASSLRGSLYNEQFF. The CDR3 DNA follows: TGTGCCAGCAGCTTGAGGGGGAGTCTATACAATGAGCAGTTCTTC.

V usage is TRBV9 and J usage is TRBJ2-1, with 13 nucleotides matching TRBD2. V lost 0 bases and J lost 9; bases outside the gene matches: 6. Germline V CDR1 and CDR2: SGDLS, YYNGEE. The CDR3 covers 16 residues. The CDR3 coding sequence is TGTGCCAGCAGCGTAGCGGGGACTAGCGGGACGGGTGAGCAGTTCTTC. Protein: CASSVAGTSGTGEQFF.

This clone was observed a single time. This chain connects TRBV2 to TRBJ2-7; D possibly corresponds to TRBD2 (6 bases). CDR3 length: 18 residues. V was clipped by 6 bases and J by 5 bases, with 29 bases between them. The germline V gene encodes CDR1 SNHLY and CDR2 FYNNEI. CDR3 region: CASREEGHVVPLGNEQYF. CDR3 DNA sequence: TGTGCCAGCAGGGAGGAGGGTCACGTGGTCCCTTTGGGCAACGAGCAGTACTTC.

The rearrangement uses TRBV6-1 and TRBJ1-2, with D perhaps TRBD1 (5 bases). The CDR3 is made up of 15 amino acids. The V gene's germline CDR1 is MNHNS and CDR2 SASEGT. V lost 1 base, J lost 4 bases, and 13 bases lay in between. The CDR3 coding sequence is TGTGCCAGCAGTGAAGGACAGTTTGTACTCTATGGCTACACCTTC. Protein: CASSEGQFVLYGYTF.

The chain employs TRBV30 and TRBJ2-7; maybe TRBD1 (5 bases). This CDR3 comprises 13 residues. Deletions cut 6 bases from V and 2 bases from J, with 14 bases between. From germline, CDR1 is GTSNPN and CDR2 SVGIG (reference sequence). Here the CDR3 reads CACYRQSAYEQYF. The CDR3, as DNA: TGTGCCTGTTACCGACAGTCCGCCTACGAGCAGTACTTC. Combining the CDR3 with reference TRBV30 and TRBJ2-7 gives the whole variable domain SQTIHQWPATLVQPVGSPLSLECTVEGTSNPNLYWYRQAAGRGLQLLFYSVGIGQISSEVPQNLSASRPQDRQFILSSKKLLLSDSGFYLCACYRQSAYEQYFGPGTRLTVT.

V is TRBV18 and J is TRBJ2-5; TRBD1 matches at 12 bases. This CDR3 contains 16 residues. With 3 bases clipped from V and 6 bases from J, the junction kept 8 bases outside the gene matches. The germline V gene has CDR1 KGHSH and CDR2 LQKENI. The CDR3 loop is CASSPPGQGARKTQYF. CDR3 bases: TGTGCCAGCTCACCTCCGGGACAGGGGGCAAGAAAGACCCAGTACTTC.

This clone was observed a few times. The rearrangement links TRBV27 to TRBJ1-1; 8 positions agree with TRBD1. The V and J ends lost 6 bases and 1 base, in that order; junction bases with no gene match: 4. This CDR3 is built from 14 residues. Germline V gives CDR1 MNHEY, CDR2 SMNVEV (reference sequence). The DNA of the CDR3 is TGTGCCAGCAGGGACAGGGTATGGAACACTGAAGCTTTCTTT. Translating it yields CASRDRVWNTEAFF.

V is TRBV28 and J is TRBJ2-6; 7 nucleotides agree with TRBD1. V was pared by 2 bases and J by 2 bases, with 9 bases of the junction left unmatched. Germline V gene data show CDR1 as MDHEN and CDR2 as SYDVKM. The CDR3 spans 18 residues. The CDR3 region has the DNA TGTGCCAGCAGTTTACTCAGGTGGCAGGGGGCTGGGGCCAACGTCCTGACTTTC. Its protein is CASSLLRWQGAGANVLTF.

V gene TRBV5-1 combines with J gene TRBJ2-7, with TRBD1 identical over 7 bases. The CDR3 contains 14 residues. J gave up 5 bases and V 4 bases, and 9 bases lay outside the gene matches. Germline-derived CDR1 and CDR2 are SGHRS and YFSETQ. CDR3 nucleotides: TGCGCCAGCAGCAGCCCGGGACAGTTCCACGAGCAGTACTTC. It is translated as CASSSPGQFHEQYF.

The rearrangement links TRBV27 to TRBJ2-7, with no clear D. V gave up 2 bases and J gave up 3 bases, with 8 bases separating them. Germline CDR1 reads MNHEY; CDR2 reads SMNVEV (reference sequence). The CDR3 loop spans 13 amino acids. In DNA form, the CDR3 reads TGTGCCAGCAGTTTAACCGAGTACTACGAGCAGTACTTC. It yields the protein CASSLTEYYEQYF.

Concerning this clone: This sample includes further DNA sequences coding for the same CDR3. The rearrangement uses TRBV19 and TRBJ2-7; D is ambiguous. V was clipped by 5 bases and J by 2 bases, with 13 bases between them. The V gene's germline CDR1 is LNHDA and CDR2 SQIVND (reference sequence). The length of the CDR3 is 14 residues. CDR3 sequence reads: CASSSRDGAYEQYF. CDR3 bases: TGTGCCAGTAGTTCACGAGACGGAGCCTACGAGCAGTACTTC.

The V call is TRBV18, the J call TRBJ1-2; 7 bases map to TRBD1. From germline, CDR1 is KGHSH and CDR2 LQKENI. After removal of 3 bases from V and 4 bases from J, the junction contained 5 bases not matched to a gene. The CDR3 extends over 14 amino acids. Here the CDR3 DNA reads TGTGCCAGCTCACCTGCTGACAGGGTCTATGGCTACACCTTC. Protein: CASSPADRVYGYTF.

The CDR3, as DNA: TGTGCCAGCAGCTTGGGCGAAGGGGACGAACAGTTCTTC. Translated: CASSLGEGDEQFF. V usage is TRBV5-6 and J usage is TRBJ2-1; D could derive from TRBD1 or TRBD2 (5 bases each). Per the germline V gene, CDR1 is SGHDT and CDR2 is YYEEEE. This CDR3 region has 13 residues. Trimming took 0 bases from V and 13 from J, leaving 14 bases between them.

The chain links TRBV28 to TRBJ2-1; possible D gene TRBD2, 5 bases. The CDR3 contains 12 residues. The germline V gene encodes CDR1 MDHEN and CDR2 SYDVKM. Trimming removed 10 bases from V and 4 bases from J, with 11 bases in between. The CDR3 sequence: CATYTSYNEQFF. The CDR3 DNA reads TGTGCCACCTACACTAGTTACAATGAGCAGTTCTTC.

The chain uses TRBV7-9 and TRBJ2-1, with 7 bases fitting TRBD2. Trimming cost V 3 bases and J 1 base; bases outside gene matches: 15. The germline gives CDR1 SEHNR, CDR2 FQNEAQ (reference sequence). The CDR3 has 19 amino acids. The CDR3 DNA is TGTGCCAGCAGCTTTCCACGAACTAGCGTCGCCAGGTCCTACAATGAGCAGTTCTTC. It yields the protein CASSFPRTSVARSYNEQFF.

This clone showed up just once. The J gene is TRBJ2-3, the V gene TRBV5-6, with D unclear. Trimming cost V 2 bases and J 2 bases, with 12 bases left between them. Per the germline V gene, CDR1 is SGHDT and CDR2 is YYEEEE. The CDR3 has 15 residues. The CDR3 loop reads CASSFATTYTDTQYF. DNA for the CDR3: TGTGCCAGCAGCTTCGCTACCACCTACACAGATACGCAGTATTTT.

The chain is built from TRBV7-9 and TRBJ2-1, with 7 bases aligning to TRBD1. The V gene's germline CDR1 is SEHNR and CDR2 FQNEAQ (reference sequence). Trimming removed 5 bases from V and 10 bases from J; junction bases left unmatched: 8. This CDR3 has 13 amino acids. DNA of the CDR3: TGTGCCAGCAGCCGGACAGGTAGTTTCGAGCAGTTCTTC. Translated: CASSRTGSFEQFF.

This chain links TRBV7-9 with TRBJ2-7; tentatively, D is TRBD1 (6 bases). Deletions cut 2 bases from V and 2 bases from J, with 13 bases between. Germline-derived CDR1 and CDR2 are SEHNR and FQNEAQ (reference sequence). The CDR3 totals 15 residues. CDR3 nucleotide sequence: TGTGCCAGCAGCTTAACCGGGACACTGACCTACGAGCAGTACTTC. Its protein is CASSLTGTLTYEQYF.

The V and J genes are TRBV28 and TRBJ2-1; TRBD2 matches at 10 bases. This CDR3 has 15 amino acids. Germline trimming cut 6 bases from V and 5 bases from J; bases unmatched to any gene: 7. Germline lookup yields CDR1 MDHEN and CDR2 SYDVKM. Here the CDR3 DNA reads TGTGCCAGCAGCACCGGGACTAGCGCCAACAATGAGCAGTTCTTC. Encoded protein: CASSTGTSANNEQFF.